Presented here are 17 T cell receptor beta chains from one specimen sequenced in a study of blood T cell repertoires in COVID-19. Clones were read by immunoSEQ multiplex PCR, and TCRdb kept only the in-frame ones, dropping some. The sample holds about 230,000 clones, over 75% seen once. The sample consisted of peripheral blood. These receptors all stem from a woman older than 75 with acute or convalescent COVID-19.

This clone has a handful of counts. The J gene is TRBJ2-2, the V gene TRBV4-1, with 7 nucleotides matching TRBD1. The CDR3 extends over 15 amino acids. V gave up 2 bases and J gave up 4 bases; unmatched junction bases: 4. CDR1 is MGHRA and CDR2 is YSYEKL in the germline V gene. CDR3 in DNA: TGCGCCAGCAGCCAAACCGGGACAGTCACCGGGGAGCTGTTTTTT. Translated: CASSQTGTVTGELFF.

This clone was seen only once. The chain employs TRBV7-2 and TRBJ2-2; possible D gene TRBD2, 5 bases. This CDR3 has 16 amino acids. Germline lookup yields CDR1 SGHTA and CDR2 FQGNSA. The V and J ends lost 2 bases and 1 base respectively, with 11 bases between them. CDR3 nucleotide sequence: TGTGCCAGCAGCTTATTTCCGGGAAGGAACACCGGGGAGCTGTTTTTT. It encodes CASSLFPGRNTGELFF.

The chain employs TRBV3-1 (or the pseudogene TRBV3-2) and TRBJ2-1; D ambiguous. V was cut by 2 bases and J by 5 bases, with 16 bases left in between. Germline V gene lookup returns CDR1 LGHDT and CDR2 YNNKEL (reference sequence). The CDR3 is 16 residues long. CDR3 in DNA: TGTGCCAGCAGCCAAACCTGGTCAGGCATTAACAATGAGCAGTTCTTC. Translated: CASSQTWSGINNEQFF.

This clone was recorded only once. The J gene is TRBJ2-2, the V gene TRBV5-1; weak D call: TRBD1 (6 bases). Germline lookup yields CDR1 SGHRS and CDR2 YFSETQ. The CDR3 is 15 amino acids. V was cut by 4 bases and J by 3 bases, with 13 bases left in between. The CDR3 nucleotides read TGCGCCAGCAGCCGTGGGGCAGGGGACACCGGGGAGCTGTTTTTT. Protein sequence: CASSRGAGDTGELFF.

This clone showed up just once. The same CDR3 also results from other DNA sequences found in this sample. The rearrangement links TRBV9 to TRBJ2-5; the match to TRBD2 covers 8 bases. The ends lost 0 bases at V and 0 bases at J; junction bases unmatched: 4. The length of the CDR3 is 16 residues. The germline CDR1 and CDR2 sequences are SGDLS and YYNGEE. The CDR3 spells CASSVGAGGYQETQYF. The DNA of the CDR3 is TGTGCCAGCAGCGTAGGGGCGGGGGGCTACCAAGAGACCCAGTACTTC.

The chain is built from TRBV6-6 and TRBJ1-1; D not certain. The germline V gene has CDR1 MNHNY and CDR2 SVGAGI (reference sequence). The CDR3 sequence is 14 residues long. With 0 bases removed from V and 5 bases from J, the gap between germline ends came to 10 bases. The CDR3 spells CASSYSRAGTEAFF. The CDR3 DNA is TGTGCCAGCAGTTACTCGAGGGCGGGGACTGAAGCTTTCTTT.

V gene TRBV3-1 (or the pseudogene TRBV3-2) combines with J gene TRBJ1-1; TRBD1 is a possible D gene (6 bases). Germline-derived CDR1 and CDR2 are LGHDT and YNNKEL (reference sequence). V gave up 1 base and J gave up 2 bases, with 14 bases separating them. This CDR3 comprises 16 residues. The DNA of the CDR3 is TGTGCCAGCAGCCAAGTAGGGTCAGGGGCTAACACTGAAGCTTTCTTT. It yields the protein CASSQVGSGANTEAFF.

The chain has TRBV6-6 and TRBJ2-7, with a tentative D call TRBD2 (6 bases). This CDR3 spans 12 amino acids. Germline assignment: CDR1 MNHNY and CDR2 SVGAGI (reference sequence). The V end was cut by 6 bases, the J end by 6 bases, with 12 bases between. This CDR3 reads CASRSGAGEQYF. In DNA form, the CDR3 reads TGTGCCAGCAGATCGGGAGCGGGCGAGCAGTACTTC.

The V call is TRBV5-6, the J call TRBJ2-7; 8 bases fit TRBD2. The CDR3 runs 14 residues. The V gene end was trimmed by 4 bases and the J gene end by 5 bases; junction bases not matched to a gene: 8. Germline-derived CDR1 and CDR2 are SGHDT and YYEEEE. DNA for the CDR3: TGTGCCAGCAGCCCCTCATCGGGGGGGGACGAGCAGTACTTC. As protein: CASSPSSGGDEQYF.

V is TRBV6-4 and J is TRBJ1-2, with 7 bases identical to TRBD1. After removal of 6 bases from V and 0 bases from J, the junction contained 7 bases not matched to a gene. CDR1 and CDR2 from the germline V gene are MRHNA and SNTAGT. The CDR3 spans 15 residues. The CDR3 region has the DNA TGTGCCAGCAGGACACGGGACAGACCTAACTATGGCTACACCTTC. Translated: CASRTRDRPNYGYTF.

V gene TRBV6-5 combines with J gene TRBJ2-3; TRBD1 aligns across 8 bases. V dropped 5 bases and J dropped 8; count of bases not matched to a gene: 6. This CDR3 region has 13 residues. In germline, CDR1 is MNHEY, CDR2 SVGAGI. The DNA of the CDR3 is TGTGCCAGCAGTCTCCCGGACAGGGCTACGCAGTATTTT. Protein: CASSLPDRATQYF.

Only a few counts were recorded for this clone. The chain is built from TRBV6-6 and TRBJ2-7; unclear D gene. The germline V gene has CDR1 MNHNY and CDR2 SVGAGI (reference sequence). The CDR3 covers 13 residues. The V end was cut by 2 bases, the J end by 3 bases, with 8 bases between. This CDR3 reads CASSYSFGYEQYF. CDR3 coding DNA: TGTGCCAGCAGTTACAGTTTCGGCTACGAGCAGTACTTC.

The chain joins TRBV12-3 or TRBV12-4 to TRBJ2-3; 7 nucleotides match TRBD1. There are 13 residues in the CDR3. With V trimmed by 5 bases and J by 3 bases, 2 bases remained unmatched. CDR3 sequence reads: CASSRGQTDTQYF. The CDR3 DNA follows: TGTGCCAGCAGTAGGGGGCAGACAGATACGCAGTATTTT.

The chain employs TRBV5-4 and TRBJ2-1; TRBD1 matches at 11 bases. Germline loops: CDR1 SGHNT, CDR2 YYREEE (reference sequence). Germline trimming cut 3 bases from V and 4 bases from J; bases unmatched to any gene: 3. The CDR3 has 15 residues. The CDR3 nucleotides are TGTGCCAGCAGCTCGGACAGGGGGCAGTACAATGAGCAGTTCTTC. This codes for CASSSDRGQYNEQFF.

The chain uses TRBV28 and TRBJ2-3; 10 bases are shared with TRBD2. This CDR3 has 17 amino acids. Germline V gene data show CDR1 as MDHEN and CDR2 as SYDVKM. V lost 5 bases to trimming and J lost 1 base; unmatched junction nucleotides: 9. This CDR3 reads CASSAPGLATRTDTQYF. The CDR3 region has the DNA TGTGCCAGCAGTGCCCCGGGACTAGCGACGCGCACAGATACGCAGTATTTT.

This clone was seen more than once but under ten times. This chain links TRBV9 with TRBJ1-1; D gene ambiguous. This CDR3 has 13 residues. The V gene lost 0 bases and the J gene lost 4 bases, with 7 bases spanning the gap. The germline CDR1 and CDR2 sequences are SGDLS and YYNGEE. CDR3 region: CASSVVSATEAFF. The DNA of the CDR3 is TGTGCCAGCAGCGTAGTTAGTGCCACTGAAGCTTTCTTT.

The table lists this clone with a few counts. The V gene is TRBV7-2, the J gene TRBJ2-2, with 9 positions matching TRBD2. Germline CDR1 SGHTA, CDR2 FQGNSA. The V and J ends lost 2 bases and 4 bases, in that order; junction bases with no gene match: 5. This CDR3 has 16 amino acids. The CDR3 sequence is CASSLKGSGGTGELFF. The CDR3 nucleotides read TGTGCCAGCAGCTTAAAGGGTAGCGGGGGCACCGGGGAGCTGTTTTTT.